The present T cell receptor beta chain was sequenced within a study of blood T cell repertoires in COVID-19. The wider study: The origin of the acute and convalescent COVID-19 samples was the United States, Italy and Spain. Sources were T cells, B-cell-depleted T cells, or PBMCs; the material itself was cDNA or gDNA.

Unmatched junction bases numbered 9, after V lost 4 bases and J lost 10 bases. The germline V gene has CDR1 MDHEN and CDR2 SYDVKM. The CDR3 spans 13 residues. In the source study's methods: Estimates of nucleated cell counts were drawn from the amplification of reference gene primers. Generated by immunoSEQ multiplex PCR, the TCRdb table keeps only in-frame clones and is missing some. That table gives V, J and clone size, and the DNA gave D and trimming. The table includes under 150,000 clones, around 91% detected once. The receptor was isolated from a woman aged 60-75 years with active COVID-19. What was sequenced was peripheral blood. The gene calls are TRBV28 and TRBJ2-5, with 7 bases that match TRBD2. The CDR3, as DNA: TGTGCCAGCAGTTCCACGCCCGGGAGGATCCAGTACTTC. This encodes CASSSTPGRIQYF.